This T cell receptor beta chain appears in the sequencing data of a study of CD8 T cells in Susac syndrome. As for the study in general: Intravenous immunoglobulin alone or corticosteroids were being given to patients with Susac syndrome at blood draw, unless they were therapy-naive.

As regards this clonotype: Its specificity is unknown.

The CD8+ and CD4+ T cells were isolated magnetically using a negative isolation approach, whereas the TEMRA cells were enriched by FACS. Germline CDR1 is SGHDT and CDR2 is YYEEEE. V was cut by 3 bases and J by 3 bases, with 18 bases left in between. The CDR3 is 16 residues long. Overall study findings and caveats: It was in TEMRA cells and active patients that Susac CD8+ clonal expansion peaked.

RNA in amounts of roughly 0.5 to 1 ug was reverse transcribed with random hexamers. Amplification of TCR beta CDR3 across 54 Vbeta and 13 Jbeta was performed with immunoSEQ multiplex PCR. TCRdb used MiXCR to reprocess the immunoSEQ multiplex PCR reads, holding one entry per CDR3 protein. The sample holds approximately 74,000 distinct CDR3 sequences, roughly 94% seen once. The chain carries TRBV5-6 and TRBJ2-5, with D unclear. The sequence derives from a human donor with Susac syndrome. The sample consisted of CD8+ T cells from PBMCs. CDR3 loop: CASSWNLGRYEETQYF. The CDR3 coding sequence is TGTGCCAGCAGCTGGAACCTAGGACGGTATGAAGAGACCCAGTACTTC. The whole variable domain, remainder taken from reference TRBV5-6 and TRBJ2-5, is DAGVTQSPTHLIKTRGQQVTLRCSPKSGHDTVSWYQQALGQGPQFIFQYYEEEERQRGNFPDRFSGHQFPNYSSELNVNALLLGDSALYLCASSWNLGRYEETQYFGPGTRLLVL.